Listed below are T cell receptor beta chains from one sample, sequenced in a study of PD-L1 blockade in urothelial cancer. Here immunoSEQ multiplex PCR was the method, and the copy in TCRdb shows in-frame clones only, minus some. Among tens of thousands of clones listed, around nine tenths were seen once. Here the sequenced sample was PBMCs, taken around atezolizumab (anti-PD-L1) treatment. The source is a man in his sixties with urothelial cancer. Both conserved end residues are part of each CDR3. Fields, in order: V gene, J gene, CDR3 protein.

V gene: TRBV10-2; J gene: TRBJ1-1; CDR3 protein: CASSEPGGGRDTEAFF
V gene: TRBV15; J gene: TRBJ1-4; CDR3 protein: CATSRERAGGEKLFF
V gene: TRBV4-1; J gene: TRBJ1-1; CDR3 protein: CASSQVIWIQGRTEAFF
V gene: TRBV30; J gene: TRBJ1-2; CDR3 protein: CAWSPQGNYGYTF
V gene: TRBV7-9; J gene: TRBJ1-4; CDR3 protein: CASSLTVGGEKLFF
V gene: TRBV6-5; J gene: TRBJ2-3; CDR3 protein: CASSYTGQSTDTQYF
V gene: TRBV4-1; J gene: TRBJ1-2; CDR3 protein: CASSRLAGTGGPLDGYTF
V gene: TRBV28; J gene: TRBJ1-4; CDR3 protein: CASTEGGSATNEKLFF
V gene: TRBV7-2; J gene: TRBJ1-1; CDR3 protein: CASSFPGRTEAFF
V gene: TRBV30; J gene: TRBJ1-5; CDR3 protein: CAWSVRTGGQPQHF
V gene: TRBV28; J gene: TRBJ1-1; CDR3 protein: CASSPPLPSNTEAFF
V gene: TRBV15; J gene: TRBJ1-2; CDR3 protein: CATSRDRVANYGYTF
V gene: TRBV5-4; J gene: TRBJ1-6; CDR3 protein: CASSLDRGSNSPLHF
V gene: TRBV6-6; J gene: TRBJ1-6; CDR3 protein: CASSLNRFNSPLHF
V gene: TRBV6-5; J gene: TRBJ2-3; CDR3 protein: CASRAPLTDTQYF
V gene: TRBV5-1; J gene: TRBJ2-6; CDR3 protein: CASSLGVGSGANVLTF
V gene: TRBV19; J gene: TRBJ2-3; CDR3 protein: CASALGGGATDTQYF
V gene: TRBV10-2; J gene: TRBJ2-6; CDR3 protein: CASSGGGGFRGANVLTF
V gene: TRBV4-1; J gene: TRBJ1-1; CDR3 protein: CASSQRGTGGFNAEAFF
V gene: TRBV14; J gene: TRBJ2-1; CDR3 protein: CASSPTLDRVYNEQFF
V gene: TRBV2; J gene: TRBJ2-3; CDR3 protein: CASSVAADLDTQYF
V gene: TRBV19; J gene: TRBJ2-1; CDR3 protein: CASSVGLAGTSYNEQFF
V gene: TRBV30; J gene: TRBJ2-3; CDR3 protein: CAWSAYGGASTDTQYF
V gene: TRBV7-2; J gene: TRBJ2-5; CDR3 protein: CASRHSGTAQETQYF
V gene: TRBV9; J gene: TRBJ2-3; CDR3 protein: CASSVDNSPRTDTQYF
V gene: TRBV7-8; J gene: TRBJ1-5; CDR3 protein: CASSPAGRINQPQHF
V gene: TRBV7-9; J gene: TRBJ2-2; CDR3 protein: CASSSGTGFYTGELFF
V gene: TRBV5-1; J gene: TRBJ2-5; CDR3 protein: CASSVYQETQYF
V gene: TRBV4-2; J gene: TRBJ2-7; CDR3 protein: CASSQDLEGQGGYEQYF
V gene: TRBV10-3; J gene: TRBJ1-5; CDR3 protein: CAISWDRAKYRHPEKRDSNQPQHF
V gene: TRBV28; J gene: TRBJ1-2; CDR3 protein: CASSTYRGSNYGYTF
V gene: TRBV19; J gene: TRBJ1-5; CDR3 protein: CASGAGITVGNQPQHF
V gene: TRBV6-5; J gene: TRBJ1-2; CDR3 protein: CASGQGYGYTF
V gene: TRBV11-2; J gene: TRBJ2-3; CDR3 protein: CASSLGSTDTQYF
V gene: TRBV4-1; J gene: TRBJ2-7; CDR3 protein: CASALGTSTYEQYF
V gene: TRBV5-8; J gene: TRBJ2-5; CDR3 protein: CASSPEERETQYF